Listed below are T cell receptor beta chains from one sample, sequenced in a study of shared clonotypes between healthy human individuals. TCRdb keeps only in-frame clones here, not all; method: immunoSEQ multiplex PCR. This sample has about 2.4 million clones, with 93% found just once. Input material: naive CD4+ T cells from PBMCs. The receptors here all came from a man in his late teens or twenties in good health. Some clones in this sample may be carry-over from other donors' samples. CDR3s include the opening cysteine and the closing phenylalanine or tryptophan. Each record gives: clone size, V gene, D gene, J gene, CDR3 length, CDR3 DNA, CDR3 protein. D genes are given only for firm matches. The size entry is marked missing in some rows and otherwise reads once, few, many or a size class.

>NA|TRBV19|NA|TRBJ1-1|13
TGTGCCAGTAAAGCCGGGTCGAACACTGAAGCTTTCTTT
CASKAGSNTEAFF
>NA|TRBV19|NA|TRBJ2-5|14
TGTGCCAGTAAACAGAGTGAGGGCCGGGAGACCCAGTACTTC
CASKQSEGRETQYF
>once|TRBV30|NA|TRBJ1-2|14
TGTGCCTGGAGGGGCATGCGGGTTAACTATGGCTACACCTTC
CAWRGMRVNYGYTF
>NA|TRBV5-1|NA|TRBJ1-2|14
TGCGCCAGCAGCCCCTCGGAGAGTAACTATGGCTACACCTTC
CASSPSESNYGYTF
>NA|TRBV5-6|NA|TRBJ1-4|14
TGTGCCAGCAGCCAGCTTCGAGCGAATGAAAAACTGTTTTTT
CASSQLRANEKLFF
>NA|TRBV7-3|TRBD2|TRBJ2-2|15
TGTGCCAGCAGCCTGACTAGCGGGAGGTCCGGGGAGCTGTTTTTT
CASSLTSGRSGELFF
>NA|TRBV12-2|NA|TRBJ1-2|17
TGTGCAAGTCGCATCGCGACAGGGGGAGAGCAGGACTATGGCTACACCTTC
CASRIATGGEQDYGYTF
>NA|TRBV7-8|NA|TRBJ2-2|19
TGTGCCAGCAGCTGGTACCTGGACAGGACGGGGGGTATCACCGGGGAGCTGTTTTTT
CASSWYLDRTGGITGELFF
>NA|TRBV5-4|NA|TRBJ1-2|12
TGTGCCAGCAGCTTGAATGCCTATGGCTACACCTTC
CASSLNAYGYTF
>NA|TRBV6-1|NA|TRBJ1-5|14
TGTGCCAGCGCGTTGATGGGGGCAGGTCAGCCCCAGCATTTT
CASALMGAGQPQHF
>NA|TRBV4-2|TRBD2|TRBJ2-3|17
TGTGCCAGCAGCCAAGAGATAGCGGGAGGGCTAACAGATACGCAGTATTTT
CASSQEIAGGLTDTQYF
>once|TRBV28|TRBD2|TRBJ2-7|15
TGTGCCAGCAGCAAGGGGCTAGCGGATTCCTACGAGCAGTACTTC
CASSKGLADSYEQYF
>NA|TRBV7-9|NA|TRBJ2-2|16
TGTGCCAGCAGGCCCCCGGGCAGCGGTGAAACCGGGGAGCTGTTTTTT
CASRPPGSGETGELFF
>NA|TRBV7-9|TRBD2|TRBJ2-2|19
TGTGCCAGCAGCGCCCCCAGTTCCGGGGGGATCTTAAACACCGGGGAGCTGTTTTTT
CASSAPSSGGILNTGELFF
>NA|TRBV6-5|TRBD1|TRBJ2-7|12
TGTGCCAGCAGGACAGGGAACCACGAGCAGTACTTC
CASRTGNHEQYF
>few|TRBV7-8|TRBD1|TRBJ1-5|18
TGTGCCAGCAGCCCCCGACAAGGGACAGCCTATAGCAATCAGCCCCAGCATTTT
CASSPRQGTAYSNQPQHF
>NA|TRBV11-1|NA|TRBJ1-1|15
TGTGCCAGCAGCTCCAGGCGGGGAAAAAACACTGAAGCTTTCTTT
CASSSRRGKNTEAFF
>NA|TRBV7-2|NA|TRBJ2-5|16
TGTGCCAGCAGCTTAGGAACGGGACCGTACCAAGAGACCCAGTACTTC
CASSLGTGPYQETQYF
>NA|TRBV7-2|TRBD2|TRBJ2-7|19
TGTGCCAGCAGCACCGATCCGGGCGTGGGACTAGCGCCTACTACGTGGCAGTACTTC
CASSTDPGVGLAPTTWQYF
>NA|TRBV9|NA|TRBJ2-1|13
TGTGCCAGCAGCGTACAGGAGGGGAATGAGCAGTTCTTC
CASSVQEGNEQFF
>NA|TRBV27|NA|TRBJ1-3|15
TGTGCCAGCAGTTTACAGGGTGACTCTGGAAACACCATATATTTT
CASSLQGDSGNTIYF
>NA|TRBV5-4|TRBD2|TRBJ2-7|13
TGTGCCAGCAGCTCCGGGACTAGCTACGAGCAGTACTTC
CASSSGTSYEQYF
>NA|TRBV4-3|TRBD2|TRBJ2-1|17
TGCGCCAGCAGCCTCCGTTTAGCGGGAGGGTCGCTCAATGAGCAGTTCTTC
CASSLRLAGGSLNEQFF
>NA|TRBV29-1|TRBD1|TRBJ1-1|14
TGCAGCGTTGAAAAGGGGACAGGGAACACTGAAGCTTTCTTT
CSVEKGTGNTEAFF
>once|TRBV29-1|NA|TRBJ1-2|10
TGCAGCGTGGGGACGAATGGCTACACCTTC
CSVGTNGYTF
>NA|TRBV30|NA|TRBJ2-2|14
TGTGCCTGGAGTGTACGGCAGAACACCGGGGAGCTGTTTTTT
CAWSVRQNTGELFF
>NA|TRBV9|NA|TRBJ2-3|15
TGTGCCAGCAGCGTATTGGGGGTGGGCACAGATACGCAGTATTTT
CASSVLGVGTDTQYF
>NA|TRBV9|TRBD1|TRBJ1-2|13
TGTGCCAGCAGCCGGGACAGGGGATATGGCTACACCTTC
CASSRDRGYGYTF
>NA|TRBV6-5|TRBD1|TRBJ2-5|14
TGTGCCAGCAGGGCACACAGGGGGCTTGAGACCCAGTACTTC
CASRAHRGLETQYF
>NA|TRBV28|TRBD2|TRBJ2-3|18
TGTGCCAGCAGTTTCGGGTCTCTAGCGGGAGGGACCATAGATACGCAGTATTTT
CASSFGSLAGGTIDTQYF
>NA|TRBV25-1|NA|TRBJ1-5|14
TGTGCCAGCAGTGAAGGGAGGGGTGGTCAGCCCCAGCATTTT
CASSEGRGGQPQHF